This is a list of T cell receptor beta chains from one sample in a study of T-cell memory formation after mild COVID-19. TCRdb re-called the 5' RACE reads with MiXCR, one entry per CDR3 protein. This table holds some 46,000 distinct CDR3 sequences, over 6.5% found once. Material: PBMCs or a T cell subset sorted from them (not recorded which). The receptors derive from an adult who had mild COVID-19 (a few samples of this study predate the infection). Cell type and time point are not known. Each CDR3 is given with its conserved first and last residue. D genes are given only for firm matches. The size of a clone is reported for some rows only, either as once, few or many, or as a class for expanded clones.

D gene: TRBD1; J gene: TRBJ1-5; V gene: TRBV7-2; clone size: NA; CDR3 protein: CASSLDRGGQPQHF; CDR3 DNA: TGTGCCAGCAGCTTAGACAGGGGTGGCCAGCCCCAGCATTTT
D gene: NA; J gene: TRBJ1-6; V gene: TRBV7-6; clone size: NA; CDR3 protein: CASSLEVAGLNSPLHF; CDR3 DNA: TGTGCCAGCAGCTTAGAAGTTGCAGGACTCAATTCACCCCTCCACTTT
D gene: TRBD2; J gene: TRBJ2-3; V gene: TRBV12-3/TRBV12-4; clone size: few; CDR3 protein: CASKGTRGGADTQYF; CDR3 DNA: TGTGCCAGCAAGGGGACCCGCGGGGGAGCGGATACGCAGTATTTT
D gene: NA; J gene: TRBJ2-1; V gene: TRBV6-5; clone size: NA; CDR3 protein: CASSPRESGEQFF; CDR3 DNA: TGTGCCAGCAGCCCCCGGGAGTCCGGCGAGCAGTTCTTC
D gene: TRBD2; J gene: TRBJ2-3; V gene: TRBV7-9; clone size: NA; CDR3 protein: CASRWRAGKEDTQYF; CDR3 DNA: TGTGCCAGCCGGTGGCGAGCGGGAAAGGAAGATACGCAGTATTTT
D gene: NA; J gene: TRBJ2-3; V gene: TRBV7-2; clone size: NA; CDR3 protein: CASSYALPGLYF; CDR3 DNA: TGTGCCAGCAGCTACGCGCTCCCCGGACTGTATTTT
D gene: NA; J gene: TRBJ1-1; V gene: TRBV7-3; clone size: few; CDR3 protein: CASSAAGTLNTEAFF; CDR3 DNA: TGTGCCAGCAGCGCCGCCGGGACGTTGAACACTGAAGCTTTCTTT
D gene: NA; J gene: TRBJ2-1; V gene: TRBV3-1; clone size: many; CDR3 protein: CASSQGAGTYNEQFF; CDR3 DNA: TGTGCCAGCAGCCAAGGGGCGGGAACCTACAATGAGCAGTTCTTC
D gene: NA; J gene: TRBJ2-7; V gene: TRBV6-6; clone size: many; CDR3 protein: CASSSAGGLSYEQYF; CDR3 DNA: TGTGCCAGCAGTTCGGCCGGGGGGCTCTCCTACGAGCAGTACTTC
D gene: TRBD2; J gene: TRBJ2-4; V gene: TRBV12-3/TRBV12-4; clone size: many; CDR3 protein: CASSLGGVTAKNIQYF; CDR3 DNA: TGTGCCAGCAGTTTGGGGGGGGTAACAGCCAAAAACATTCAGTACTTC
D gene: TRBD2; J gene: TRBJ2-3; V gene: TRBV5-6; clone size: many; CDR3 protein: CASSPGGATQYF; CDR3 DNA: TGTGCCAGCAGCCCGGGGGGGGCTACGCAGTATTTT
D gene: NA; J gene: TRBJ2-1; V gene: TRBV30; clone size: NA; CDR3 protein: CASTLDRRLKFF; CDR3 DNA: TGTGCCTCTACCTTGGACCGGCGGTTAAAGTTCTTC
D gene: NA; J gene: TRBJ1-3; V gene: TRBV29-1; clone size: few; CDR3 protein: CSVDEGGNTIYF; CDR3 DNA: TGCAGCGTTGACGAAGGGGGAAACACCATATATTTT
D gene: NA; J gene: TRBJ1-2; V gene: TRBV5-4; clone size: few; CDR3 protein: CASSPALGGYTF; CDR3 DNA: TGTGCCAGCAGCCCGGCTCTCGGAGGCTACACCTTC
D gene: NA; J gene: TRBJ1-1; V gene: TRBV5-1; clone size: many; CDR3 protein: CASSPGAGGSTEAFF; CDR3 DNA: TGCGCCAGCAGCCCAGGGGCGGGGGGGAGCACTGAAGCTTTCTTT
D gene: NA; J gene: TRBJ2-3; V gene: TRBV27; clone size: once; CDR3 protein: CASSLGGGSPDTQYF; CDR3 DNA: TGTGCCAGCAGTTTAGGGGGAGGCAGCCCAGATACGCAGTATTTT
D gene: NA; J gene: TRBJ2-1; V gene: TRBV21-1; clone size: many; CDR3 protein: CASSIYPDRSGTKGFNEQFF; CDR3 DNA: TGTGCCAGCAGCATCTACCCCGATCGGTCCGGGACTAAGGGTTTTAATGAGCAGTTCTTC
D gene: NA; J gene: TRBJ2-2; V gene: TRBV2; clone size: few; CDR3 protein: CASSVYAGELFF; CDR3 DNA: TGTGCCAGCAGTGTATACGCCGGGGAGCTGTTTTTT
D gene: TRBD2; J gene: TRBJ2-7; V gene: TRBV25-1; clone size: many; CDR3 protein: CASSPFGRGEQYF; CDR3 DNA: TGTGCCAGCAGCCCATTTGGGAGGGGCGAGCAGTACTTC
D gene: TRBD1; J gene: TRBJ1-2; V gene: TRBV4-2; clone size: NA; CDR3 protein: CASSRQGARGDGYTF; CDR3 DNA: TGTGCCAGCAGCCGGCAGGGGGCGCGAGGGGACGGCTACACCTTC
D gene: NA; J gene: TRBJ1-2; V gene: TRBV20-1; clone size: many; CDR3 protein: CSAPPDVGYGYTF; CDR3 DNA: TGCAGTGCTCCTCCCGACGTGGGTTACGGCTACACCTTC
D gene: NA; J gene: TRBJ1-2; V gene: TRBV7-2; clone size: few; CDR3 protein: CASSPSGGTYGYTF; CDR3 DNA: TGTGCCAGCAGCCCATCCGGCGGAACCTATGGCTACACCTTC
D gene: NA; J gene: TRBJ1-2; V gene: TRBV5-1; clone size: many; CDR3 protein: CASRERSDTPLYGYTF; CDR3 DNA: TGCGCCAGCAGAGAAAGGAGTGATACCCCTCTCTATGGCTACACCTTC
D gene: NA; J gene: TRBJ1-2; V gene: TRBV30; clone size: NA; CDR3 protein: CAWSTEFYGYTF; CDR3 DNA: TGTGCCTGGAGCACAGAGTTCTATGGCTACACCTTC